One sample yielded the 21 T cell receptor beta chains listed below, sequenced in a study of identical twins (dated by TCRdb to the mid-2010s). The receptor library was made with 5' RACE. The data were produced on an Illumina HiSeq 2000. TCRdb redid the processing of the public reads, applying fastp at Q25 and MiXCR, and retained in-frame beta chains. Records with the same CDR3 protein are collapsed into one entry carrying the most frequent genes and DNA. In this sample the table shows about 520,000 distinct CDR3 sequences, roughly a fifth of which occur a single time. The ten largest clones represent approximately 0.95% of the sample. The same specimen was also included in a second study, on T cells expressing NK-cell markers.

The specimen sequenced was CD4+ T cells sorted from blood. These receptors all stem from a woman aged 18-30 years in good health.

This clonotype was observed a handful of times. The chain recombines TRBV2 with TRBJ1-1, with no clear D. The CDR3 sequence is 13 residues long. V was shortened by 7 bases and J by 1 base, with 10 bases between the two germline ends. In germline, CDR1 is SNHLY, CDR2 FYNNEI. CDR3 DNA: TGTGCCAGCAACCTCGTGGCGAACACTGAAGCTTTCTTT. Its translation: CASNLVANTEAFF.

Only a few counts were recorded for this clonotype. The J gene is TRBJ2-1, the V gene TRBV20-1, with D hard to call. Per germline, CDR1 DFQATT and CDR2 SNEGSKA (reference sequence). Trimming pared 3 bases from V and 2 bases from J, leaving 5 bases between. This CDR3 contains 12 residues. Written as DNA, the CDR3 is TGCAGTGCTAGCGGGCCCTACAATGAGCAGTTCTTC. It translates to CSASGPYNEQFF.

This chain uses TRBV20-1 with TRBJ2-1, with 9 bases lining up with TRBD2. Germline V lookup: CDR1 DFQATT, CDR2 SNEGSKA (reference sequence). V was clipped by 2 bases and J by 0 bases; unmatched bases: 5. The CDR3 totals 16 residues. The DNA for the CDR3 is TGCAGTGCTAGATCTAGCGGGGCGAGCTCCTACAATGAGCAGTTCTTC. It yields the protein CSARSSGASSYNEQFF.

The table lists this clonotype with a few counts. The rearrangement uses TRBV18 and TRBJ2-3, with D perhaps TRBD2 (6 bases). The CDR3 has 14 residues. V lost 2 bases, J lost 4 bases, and 10 bases lay in between. The germline gives CDR1 KGHSH, CDR2 LQKENI. The CDR3 spells CASSPTAGPDTQYF. The DNA of the CDR3 is TGTGCCAGCTCACCAACTGCGGGGCCAGATACGCAGTATTTT.

This clonotype appeared many times. The chain couples TRBV6-1 to TRBJ1-1, with 9 bases matching TRBD1. The CDR3 totals 15 residues. V trimming: 6 bases; J trimming: 0 bases; junction bases outside the gene matches: 5. Germline CDR1 is MNHNS and CDR2 is SASEGT. The CDR3 nucleotides read TGTGCCAGCAGCCCCTGGGACAGGGTGAACACTGAAGCTTTCTTT. Its translation is CASSPWDRVNTEAFF.

This clonotype has only a few counts. The genes are TRBV11-2 and TRBJ1-3; D not resolved. The V end lost 6 bases, the J end lost 0 bases, and 3 bases lay between the germline ends. CDR1 and CDR2 from the germline V gene are SGHAT and FQNNGV. The CDR3 runs to 12 residues. The CDR3 loop reads CASRGSGNTIYF. CDR3 coding DNA: TGTGCCAGCAGGGGCTCTGGAAACACCATATATTTT.

This clonotype appeared a few times. DNA for the CDR3: TGCAGCGTTGCCAGGGGAGAGACCCAGTACTTC. Its protein product is CSVARGETQYF. The genes are TRBV29-1 and TRBJ2-5, with D perhaps TRBD1 (6 bases). The CDR3 totals 11 residues. Germline CDR1 reads SQVTM; CDR2 reads ANQGSEA. V was trimmed by 4 bases and J by 4 bases, leaving 7 bases between them.

The rearrangement links TRBV5-5 to TRBJ1-1; TRBD1 agrees at 11 bases. This CDR3 region has 14 residues. The V gene's germline CDR1 is SGHKS and CDR2 YYEKEE (reference sequence). The ends lost 4 bases at V and 4 bases at J; junction bases unmatched: 3. The CDR3 DNA reads as TGTGCCAGCAGCGGGACAGGGGGTCTCACTGAAGCTTTCTTT. The encoded protein is CASSGTGGLTEAFF.

This chain uses TRBV7-9 with TRBJ1-1, with TRBD1 identical over 9 bases. V was clipped by 6 bases and J by 5 bases; unmatched bases: 10. In germline, CDR1 is SEHNR, CDR2 FQNEAQ (reference sequence). The CDR3 totals 15 residues. This CDR3 reads CASRPGGTGRTEAFF. CDR3 sequence (DNA): TGTGCCAGCAGGCCGGGGGGGACAGGGAGAACTGAAGCTTTCTTT.

This clonotype turned up a few times. The chain is built from TRBV30 and TRBJ2-3; TRBD2 agrees at 11 bases. The CDR3 covers 15 residues. V lost 0 bases to trimming and J lost 1 base; unmatched junction nucleotides: 0. Germline lookup yields CDR1 GTSNPN and CDR2 SVGIG (reference sequence). CDR3 in DNA: TGTGCCTGGAGTGTACTAGCGGGAGGCACAGATACGCAGTATTTT. Amino acids: CAWSVLAGGTDTQYF.

The rearrangement links TRBV20-1 to TRBJ1-3, with D hard to call. V gave up 5 bases and J gave up 0 bases, with 14 bases separating them. This CDR3 comprises 15 residues. Germline V lookup: CDR1 DFQATT, CDR2 SNEGSKA (reference sequence). CDR3 loop: CSALGWGVSGNTIYF. The CDR3 DNA is TGCAGTGCTTTGGGTTGGGGAGTCTCTGGAAACACCATATATTTT.

This chain connects TRBV12-3 or TRBV12-4 to TRBJ2-2; a possible D gene is TRBD1 (6 bases). There are 15 residues in the CDR3. The V and J ends lost 6 bases and 0 bases respectively, with 11 bases between them. DNA of the CDR3: TGTGCCAGCAGCCCGGGACACTCGAACACCGGGGAGCTGTTTTTT. As protein: CASSPGHSNTGELFF.

This clonotype came up a few times. V is TRBV5-1 and J is TRBJ2-2, with D perhaps matching TRBD1 (6 bases). V was clipped by 7 bases and J by 3 bases, with 13 bases between them. The CDR3 length is 14 residues. In germline, CDR1 is SGHRS, CDR2 YFSETQ. The CDR3 DNA reads TGCGCCAGCCCAATCGAGGGGGACACCGGGGAGCTGTTTTTT. Its protein product is CASPIEGDTGELFF. Using reference TRBV5-1 and TRBJ2-2 for the parts outside the CDR3, the full variable domain is KAGVTQTPRYLIKTRGQQVTLSCSPISGHRSVSWYQQTPGQGLQFLFEYFSETQRNKGNFPGRFSGRQFSNSRSEMNVSTLELGDSALYLCASPIEGDTGELFFGEGSRLTVL.

The sample holds a few counts of this clonotype. The CDR3 bases are TGTGCCAGCACCCCAGGGGGCCCCTACTATGGCTACACCTTC. Residues: CASTPGGPYYGYTF. The chain recombines TRBV7-2 with TRBJ1-2; 8 nucleotides line up with TRBD1. The CDR3 has 14 amino acids. CDR1 and CDR2 from the germline V gene are SGHTA and FQGNSA. The ends lost 7 bases at V and 3 bases at J; junction bases unmatched: 7.

This clonotype was seen many times. V usage is TRBV6-2 or TRBV6-3 and J usage is TRBJ2-1; 7 bases match TRBD2. CDR1 MNHEY and CDR2 SVGEGT come from the germline V gene. This CDR3 region has 15 residues. Losses at the gene ends were 6 bases for V and 5 bases for J; bases not matched to a gene: 10. CDR3 nucleotide sequence: TGTGCCAGCAGCGAACGACTAGCCGCTAACAATGAGCAGTTCTTC. It is translated as CASSERLAANNEQFF.

The chain links TRBV10-3 to TRBJ2-3; the D gene could be TRBD1 or TRBD2 (6 bases each). V dropped 2 bases and J dropped 2 bases, with 11 bases sitting between them. Germline values: CDR1 ENHRY, CDR2 SYGVKD. This CDR3 contains 15 residues. In nucleotides, the CDR3 is TGTGCCATCAGTGAGGTCGGGGGACACACAGATACGCAGTATTTT. It translates to CAISEVGGHTDTQYF.

This clonotype was seen more than once but under ten times. This chain connects TRBV20-1 to TRBJ1-4; D remains unclear. V dropped 5 bases and J dropped 7 bases, with 8 bases sitting between them. This CDR3 comprises 11 residues. Per the germline V gene, CDR1 is DFQATT and CDR2 is SNEGSKA (reference sequence). In DNA form, the CDR3 reads TGCAGTGCTGGGGAAGGTGAAAAACTGTTTTTT. This encodes CSAGEGEKLFF.

The chain has TRBV6-1 and TRBJ2-1; 10 nucleotides line up with TRBD2. The junction had 6 bases not matched to a gene; V was cut back by 7 bases and J by 6 bases. CDR1 is MNHNS and CDR2 is SASEGT in the germline V gene. This CDR3 is built from 14 residues. CDR3 residues: CASTLAGDPNEQFF. The CDR3 DNA follows: TGTGCCAGCACCCTAGCGGGGGACCCCAATGAGCAGTTCTTC.

This chain connects TRBV20-1 to TRBJ2-1, with TRBD1 matching over 7 bases. The CDR3 runs 14 residues. The trim removed 3 bases at V and 12 bases at J, leaving 14 bases unmatched. Germline V gene lookup returns CDR1 DFQATT and CDR2 SNEGSKA (reference sequence). CDR3 sequence reads: CSASRVGGGKGQFF. For the CDR3, the DNA is TGCAGTGCTAGTCGAGTAGGGGGCGGAAAGGGGCAGTTCTTC.

The chain links TRBV5-1 to TRBJ2-2; 10 bases agree with TRBD2. With V trimmed by 1 base and J by 1 base, 7 bases remained unmatched. CDR1 and CDR2 (germline): SGHRS, YFSETQ. The CDR3 has 18 amino acids. CDR3: CASSLRPGLARNTGELFF. CDR3 coding DNA: TGCGCCAGCAGCTTGAGGCCGGGACTAGCGAGGAACACCGGGGAGCTGTTTTTT. Using reference TRBV5-1 and TRBJ2-2 for the parts outside the CDR3, the full variable domain is KAGVTQTPRYLIKTRGQQVTLSCSPISGHRSVSWYQQTPGQGLQFLFEYFSETQRNKGNFPGRFSGRQFSNSRSEMNVSTLELGDSALYLCASSLRPGLARNTGELFFGEGSRLTVL.

The CDR3 spells CASTKPGQKETQYF. The DNA for the CDR3 is TGCGCCAGTACAAAACCGGGACAAAAAGAGACCCAGTACTTC. The chain joins TRBV5-1 to TRBJ2-5; tentative D call: TRBD1 (6 bases). The CDR3 has 14 amino acids. Trimming took 8 bases from V and 3 from J, leaving 17 bases between them. Germline V gene sequence: CDR1 SGHRS, CDR2 YFSETQ.